This T cell receptor (beta chain) was documented in a study of shared clonotypes between healthy human individuals. For sorted subsets, approximately 0.2 ug DNA per replicate equaled about 27,000 T cell genomes. Repertoires were generated with immunoSEQ multiplex PCR, while TCRdb's copy carries only in-frame clones and drops some. The data show about 2.3 million clones, with around 90% seen just once and 0.37% held by the top ten. V was shortened by 0 bases and J by 6 bases, with 10 bases between the two germline ends. The V gene's germline CDR1 is SGHNT and CDR2 YYREEE (reference sequence). The length of the CDR3 is 14 residues.

This TCR was sampled from a man between 18 and 29 years old in good health. Some clones in this sample may be carry-over from other donors' samples. The J gene is TRBJ2-1, the V gene TRBV5-4; TRBD2 is a possible D gene (5 bases). Sample: naive CD4+ T cells from PBMCs. Subset here: CD45RA+ positively selected. This chain's CDR3 is CASSLVVAPNEQFF. The CDR3 nucleotides are TGTGCCAGCAGCTTGGTAGTAGCGCCCAATGAGCAGTTCTTC. The variable domain in full, with the rest retrieved from reference TRBV5-4 and TRBJ2-1, is ETGVTQSPTHLIKTRGQQVTLRCSSQSGHNTVSWYQQALGQGPQFIFQYYREEENGRGNFPPRFSGLQFPNYSSELNVNALELDDSALYLCASSLVVAPNEQFFGPGTRLTVL.